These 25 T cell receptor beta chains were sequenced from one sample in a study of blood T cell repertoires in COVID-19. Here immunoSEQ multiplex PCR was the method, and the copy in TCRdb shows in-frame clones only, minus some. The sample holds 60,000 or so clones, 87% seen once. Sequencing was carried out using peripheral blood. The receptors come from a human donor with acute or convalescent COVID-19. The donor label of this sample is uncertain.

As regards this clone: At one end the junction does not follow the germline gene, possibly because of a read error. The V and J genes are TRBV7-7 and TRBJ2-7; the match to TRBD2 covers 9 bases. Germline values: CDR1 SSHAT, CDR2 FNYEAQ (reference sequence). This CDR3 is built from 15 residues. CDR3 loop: CASSPLGGRVHEQYF. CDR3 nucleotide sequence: TGTGCTAGCAGCCCCCTTGGCGGGAGGGTTCACGAGCAGTACTTC. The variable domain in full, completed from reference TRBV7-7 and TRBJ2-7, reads GAGVSQSPRYKVTKRGQDVTLRCDPISSHATLYWYQQALGQGPEFLTYFNYEAQPDKSGLPSDRFSAERPEGSISTLTIQRTEQRDSAMYRCASSPLGGRVHEQYFGPGTRLTVT.

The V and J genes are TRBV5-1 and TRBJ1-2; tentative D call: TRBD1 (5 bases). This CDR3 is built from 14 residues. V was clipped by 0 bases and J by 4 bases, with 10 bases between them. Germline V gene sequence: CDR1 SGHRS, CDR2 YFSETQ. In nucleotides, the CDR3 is TGCGCCAGCAGCTTGGACAGGTTGAGCTATGGCTACACCTTC. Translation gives CASSLDRLSYGYTF. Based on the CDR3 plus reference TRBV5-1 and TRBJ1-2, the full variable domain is KAGVTQTPRYLIKTRGQQVTLSCSPISGHRSVSWYQQTPGQGLQFLFEYFSETQRNKGNFPGRFSGRQFSNSRSEMNVSTLELGDSALYLCASSLDRLSYGYTFGSGTRLTVV.

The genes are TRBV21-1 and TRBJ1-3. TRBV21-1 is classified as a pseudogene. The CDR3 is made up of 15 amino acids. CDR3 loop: CASSLTAGSGNTIYF. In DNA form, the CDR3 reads TGTGCCAGCAGCCTCACCGCGGGCTCTGGAAACACCATATATTTT.

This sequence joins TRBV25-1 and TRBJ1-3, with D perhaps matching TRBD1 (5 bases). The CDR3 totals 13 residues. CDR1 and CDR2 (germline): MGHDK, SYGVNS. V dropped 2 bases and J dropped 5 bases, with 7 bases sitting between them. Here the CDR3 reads CASSEGARNTIYF. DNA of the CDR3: TGTGCCAGCAGTGAAGGGGCAAGAAACACCATATATTTT. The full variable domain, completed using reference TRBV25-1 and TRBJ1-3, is EADIYQTPRYLVIGTGKKITLECSQTMGHDKMYWYQQDPGMELHLIHYSYGVNSTEKGDLSSESTVSRIRTEHFPLTLESARPSHTSQYLCASSEGARNTIYFGEGSWLTVV.

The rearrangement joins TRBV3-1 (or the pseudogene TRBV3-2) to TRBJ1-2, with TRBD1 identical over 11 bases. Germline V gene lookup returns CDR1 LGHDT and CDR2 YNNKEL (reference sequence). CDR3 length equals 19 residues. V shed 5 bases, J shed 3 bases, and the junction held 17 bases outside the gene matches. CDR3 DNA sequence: TGTGCCAGCAGCTCGACCGAGGACAGGGGGCGACTGGGCTACTATGGCTACACCTTC. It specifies CASSSTEDRGRLGYYGYTF.

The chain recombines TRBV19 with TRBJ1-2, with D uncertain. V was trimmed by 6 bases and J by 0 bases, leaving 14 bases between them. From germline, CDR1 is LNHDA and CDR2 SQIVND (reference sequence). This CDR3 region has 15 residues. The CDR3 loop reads CASSSFGEPNYGYTF. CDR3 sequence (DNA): TGTGCCAGTAGCTCTTTTGGGGAGCCTAACTATGGCTACACCTTC.

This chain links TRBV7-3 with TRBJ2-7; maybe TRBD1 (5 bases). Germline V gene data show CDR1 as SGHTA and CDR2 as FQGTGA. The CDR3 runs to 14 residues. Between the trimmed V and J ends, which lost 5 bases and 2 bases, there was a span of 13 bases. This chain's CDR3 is CASSPPGRAYEQYF. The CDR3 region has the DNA TGTGCCAGCAGCCCCCCAGGCAGGGCCTACGAGCAGTACTTC. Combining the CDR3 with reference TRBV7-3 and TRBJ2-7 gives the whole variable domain GAGVSQTPSNKVTEKGKYVELRCDPISGHTALYWYRQSLGQGPEFLIYFQGTGAADDSGLPNDRFFAVRPEGSVSTLKIQRTERGDSAVYLCASSPPGRAYEQYFGPGTRLTVT.

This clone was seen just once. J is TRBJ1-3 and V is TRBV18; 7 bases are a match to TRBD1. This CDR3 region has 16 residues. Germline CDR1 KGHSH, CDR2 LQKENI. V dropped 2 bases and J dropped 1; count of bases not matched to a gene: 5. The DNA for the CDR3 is TGTGCCAGCTCACCAACTGGGACAGCGTCTGGAAACACCATATATTTT. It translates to CASSPTGTASGNTIYF.

CDR3 sequence: CASSYDSQETQYF. CDR3 DNA sequence: TGTGCCAGTAGCTACGACAGCCAAGAGACCCAGTACTTC. This rearrangement joins TRBV19 to TRBJ2-5, with D tentatively TRBD1 (5 bases). This CDR3 spans 13 amino acids. V was trimmed by 6 bases and J by 1 base, leaving 9 bases between them. CDR1 and CDR2 (germline): LNHDA, SQIVND (reference sequence).

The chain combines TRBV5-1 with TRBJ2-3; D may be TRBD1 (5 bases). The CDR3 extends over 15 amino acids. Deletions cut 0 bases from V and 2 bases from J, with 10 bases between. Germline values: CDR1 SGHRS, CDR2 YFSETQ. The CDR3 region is CASSLVRGYTDTQYF. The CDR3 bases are TGCGCCAGCAGCTTGGTTAGGGGATACACAGATACGCAGTATTTT.

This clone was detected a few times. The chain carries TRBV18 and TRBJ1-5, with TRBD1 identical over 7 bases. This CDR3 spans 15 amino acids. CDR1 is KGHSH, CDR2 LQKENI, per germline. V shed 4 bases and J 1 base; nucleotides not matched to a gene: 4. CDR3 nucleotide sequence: TGTGCCAGCTCACTGATACAGGGGAGCAATCAGCCCCAGCATTTT. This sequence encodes CASSLIQGSNQPQHF.

This chain's CDR3 is CASSPGTFTDTQYF. The CDR3 nucleotides read TGCGCCAGCAGCCCGGGGACTTTCACAGATACGCAGTATTTT. The gene calls are TRBV5-1 and TRBJ2-3; tentative D call: TRBD2 (6 bases). Trimming cost V 4 bases and J 2 bases, with 11 bases left between them. The CDR3 is 14 amino acids. Germline V gene data show CDR1 as SGHRS and CDR2 as YFSETQ. Together with reference TRBV5-1 and TRBJ2-3, the CDR3 gives the full variable domain: KAGVTQTPRYLIKTRGQQVTLSCSPISGHRSVSWYQQTPGQGLQFLFEYFSETQRNKGNFPGRFSGRQFSNSRSEMNVSTLELGDSALYLCASSPGTFTDTQYFGPGTRLTVL.

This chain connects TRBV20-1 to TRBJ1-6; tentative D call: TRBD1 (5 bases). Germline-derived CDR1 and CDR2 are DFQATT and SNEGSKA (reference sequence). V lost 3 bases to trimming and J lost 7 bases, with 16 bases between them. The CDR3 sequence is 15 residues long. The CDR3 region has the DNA TGCAGTGCTAGTGGGGCGGGGGGTCGGAATTCACCCCTCCACTTT. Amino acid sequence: CSASGAGGRNSPLHF.

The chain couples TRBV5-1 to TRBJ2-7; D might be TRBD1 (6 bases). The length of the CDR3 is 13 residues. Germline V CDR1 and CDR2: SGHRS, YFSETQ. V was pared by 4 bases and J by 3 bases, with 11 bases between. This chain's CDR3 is CASSLGQFYEQYF. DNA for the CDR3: TGCGCCAGCAGCCTTGGACAGTTCTACGAGCAGTACTTC.

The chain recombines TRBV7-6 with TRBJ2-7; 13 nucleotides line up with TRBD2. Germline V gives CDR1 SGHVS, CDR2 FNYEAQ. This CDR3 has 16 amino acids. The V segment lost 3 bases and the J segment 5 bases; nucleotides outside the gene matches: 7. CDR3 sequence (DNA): TGTGCCAGCAGCTTCGGACTAGCGGGAGTCAGCGACGAGCAGTACTTC. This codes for CASSFGLAGVSDEQYF.

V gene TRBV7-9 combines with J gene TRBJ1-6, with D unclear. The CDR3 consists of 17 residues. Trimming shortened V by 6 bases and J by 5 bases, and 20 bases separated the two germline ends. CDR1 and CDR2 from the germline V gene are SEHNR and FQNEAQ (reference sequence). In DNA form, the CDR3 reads TGTGCCAGCAGTCCCTCTAAAGGGATGACTAATAATTCACCCCTCCACTTT. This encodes CASSPSKGMTNNSPLHF.

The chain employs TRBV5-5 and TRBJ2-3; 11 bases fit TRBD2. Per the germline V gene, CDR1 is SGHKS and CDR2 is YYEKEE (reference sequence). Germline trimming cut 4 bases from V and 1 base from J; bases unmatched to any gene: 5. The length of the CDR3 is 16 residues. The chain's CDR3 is CASSPELAGGTDTQYF. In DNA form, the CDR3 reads TGTGCCAGCAGCCCCGAACTAGCGGGGGGCACAGATACGCAGTATTTT.

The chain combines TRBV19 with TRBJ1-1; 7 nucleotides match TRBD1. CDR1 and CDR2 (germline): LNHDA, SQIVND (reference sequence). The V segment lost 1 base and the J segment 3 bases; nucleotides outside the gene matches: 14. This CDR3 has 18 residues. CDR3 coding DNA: TGTGCCAGTAGTATAGCCCGGGGGGGCACAGGGGCTGACACTGAAGCTTTCTTT. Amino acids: CASSIARGGTGADTEAFF.

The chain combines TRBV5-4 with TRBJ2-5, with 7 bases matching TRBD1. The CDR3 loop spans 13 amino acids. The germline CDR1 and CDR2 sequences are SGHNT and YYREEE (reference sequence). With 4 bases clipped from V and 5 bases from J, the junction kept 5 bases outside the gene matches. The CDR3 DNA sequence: TGTGCCAGCAGCGTCGACAGGGCGGAGACCCAGTACTTC. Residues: CASSVDRAETQYF.

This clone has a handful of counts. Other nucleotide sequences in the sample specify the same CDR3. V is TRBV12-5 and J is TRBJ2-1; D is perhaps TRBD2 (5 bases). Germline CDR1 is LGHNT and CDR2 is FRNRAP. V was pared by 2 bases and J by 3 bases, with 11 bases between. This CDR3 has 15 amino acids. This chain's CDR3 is CASGLSGISYNEQFF. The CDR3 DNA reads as TGTGCTAGTGGTTTGTCGGGAATTAGCTACAATGAGCAGTTCTTC. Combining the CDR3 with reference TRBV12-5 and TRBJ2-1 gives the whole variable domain DARVTQTPRHKVTEMGQEVTMRCQPILGHNTVFWYRQTMMQGLELLAYFRNRAPLDDSGMPKDRFSAEMPDATLATLKIQPSEPRDSAVYFCASGLSGISYNEQFFGPGTRLTVL.

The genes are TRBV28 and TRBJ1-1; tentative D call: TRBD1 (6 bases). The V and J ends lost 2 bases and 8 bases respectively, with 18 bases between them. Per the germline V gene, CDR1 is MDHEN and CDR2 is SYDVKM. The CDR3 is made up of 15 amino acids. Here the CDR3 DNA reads TGTGCCAGCAGTTTAGTGGGGGGGGCTAGGATGGAAGCTTTCTTT. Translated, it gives CASSLVGGARMEAFF.

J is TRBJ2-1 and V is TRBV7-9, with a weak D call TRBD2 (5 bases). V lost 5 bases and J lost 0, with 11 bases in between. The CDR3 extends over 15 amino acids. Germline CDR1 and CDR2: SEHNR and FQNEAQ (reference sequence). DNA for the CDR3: TGTGCCAGCAGCCGGACTGAGAGCTCCTACAATGAGCAGTTCTTC. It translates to CASSRTESSYNEQFF.

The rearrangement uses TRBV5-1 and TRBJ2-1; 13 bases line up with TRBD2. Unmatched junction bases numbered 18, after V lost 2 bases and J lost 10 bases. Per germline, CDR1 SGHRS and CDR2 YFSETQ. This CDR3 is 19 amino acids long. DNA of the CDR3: TGCGCCAGCAGCTTAGGACAAACTATGACTAGCGGGAGGCCCGGGGAGCAGTTCTTC. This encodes CASSLGQTMTSGRPGEQFF. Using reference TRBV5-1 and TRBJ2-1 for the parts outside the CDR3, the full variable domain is KAGVTQTPRYLIKTRGQQVTLSCSPISGHRSVSWYQQTPGQGLQFLFEYFSETQRNKGNFPGRFSGRQFSNSRSEMNVSTLELGDSALYLCASSLGQTMTSGRPGEQFFGPGTRLTVL.

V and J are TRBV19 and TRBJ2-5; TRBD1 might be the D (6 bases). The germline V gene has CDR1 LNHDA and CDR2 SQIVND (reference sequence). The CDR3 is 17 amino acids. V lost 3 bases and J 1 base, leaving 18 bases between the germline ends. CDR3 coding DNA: TGTGCCAGTAGTATTGGGGCAGGGGCCGGCCTCCAAGAGACCCAGTACTTC. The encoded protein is CASSIGAGAGLQETQYF.

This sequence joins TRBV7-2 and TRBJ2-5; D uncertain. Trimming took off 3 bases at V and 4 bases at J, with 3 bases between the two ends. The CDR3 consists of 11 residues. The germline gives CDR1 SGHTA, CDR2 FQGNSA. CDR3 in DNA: TGTGCCAGCAGCTTGGCAGAGACCCAGTACTTC. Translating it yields CASSLAETQYF.